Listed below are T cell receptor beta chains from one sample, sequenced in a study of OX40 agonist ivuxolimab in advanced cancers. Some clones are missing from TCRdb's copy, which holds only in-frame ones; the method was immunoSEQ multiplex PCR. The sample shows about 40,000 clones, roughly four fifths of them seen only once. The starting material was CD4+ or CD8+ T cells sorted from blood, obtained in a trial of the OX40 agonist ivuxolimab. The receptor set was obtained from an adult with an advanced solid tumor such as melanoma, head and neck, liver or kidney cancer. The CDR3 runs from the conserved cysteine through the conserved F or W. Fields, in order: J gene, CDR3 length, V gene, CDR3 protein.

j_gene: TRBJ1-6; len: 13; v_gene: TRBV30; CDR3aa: CASQKVLRSPLHF
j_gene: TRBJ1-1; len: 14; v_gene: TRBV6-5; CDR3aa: CASSYSNGLGRAFF
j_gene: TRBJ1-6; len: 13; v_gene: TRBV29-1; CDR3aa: CSVGGTDNSPLHF
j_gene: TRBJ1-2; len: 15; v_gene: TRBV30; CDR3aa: CALPRTAGSDYGYTF
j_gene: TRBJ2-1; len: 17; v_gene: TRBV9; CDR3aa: CASSGSGTSDRRDEQFF
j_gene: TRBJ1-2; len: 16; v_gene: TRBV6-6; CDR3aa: CASKLGTGGSGYGYTF
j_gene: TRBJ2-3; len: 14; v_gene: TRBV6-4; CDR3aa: CASGTGTGTDTQYF
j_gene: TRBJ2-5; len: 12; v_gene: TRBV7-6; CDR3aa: CASSNRVETQYF
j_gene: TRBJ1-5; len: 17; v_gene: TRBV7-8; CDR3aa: CASSSWRDRYSNQPQHF
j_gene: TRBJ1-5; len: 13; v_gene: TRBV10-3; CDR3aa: CAISEGQGQPQHF
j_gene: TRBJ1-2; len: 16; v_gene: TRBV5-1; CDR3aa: CASRPGTGGWDYGYTF
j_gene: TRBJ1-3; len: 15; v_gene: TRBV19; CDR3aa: CASSRGKLSGNTIYF
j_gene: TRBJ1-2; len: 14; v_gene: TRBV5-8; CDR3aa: CASSIRGRGYGYTF
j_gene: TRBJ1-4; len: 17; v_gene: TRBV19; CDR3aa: CASTPGTGGATNEKLFF
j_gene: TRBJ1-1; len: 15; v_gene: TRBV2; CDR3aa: CASSLNGQGVSEAFF
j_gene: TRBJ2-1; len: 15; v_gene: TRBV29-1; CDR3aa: CSAPGLAGGENEQFF
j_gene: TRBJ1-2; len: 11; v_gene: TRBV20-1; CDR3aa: CSCEQNYGYTF
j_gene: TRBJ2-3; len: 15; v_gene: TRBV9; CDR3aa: CASSPGTLDTDTQYF
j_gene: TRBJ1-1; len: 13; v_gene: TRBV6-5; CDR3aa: CASSWTGETEAFF